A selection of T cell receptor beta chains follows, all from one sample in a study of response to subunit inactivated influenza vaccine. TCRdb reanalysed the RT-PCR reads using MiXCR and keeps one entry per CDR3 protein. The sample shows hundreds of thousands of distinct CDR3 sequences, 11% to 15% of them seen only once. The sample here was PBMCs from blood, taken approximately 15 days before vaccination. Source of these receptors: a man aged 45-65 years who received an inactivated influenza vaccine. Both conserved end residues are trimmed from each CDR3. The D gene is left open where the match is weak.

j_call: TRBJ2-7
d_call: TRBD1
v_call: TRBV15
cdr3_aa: ATSRGNGQGAYEQY

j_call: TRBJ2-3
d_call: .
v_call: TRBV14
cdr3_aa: ASSHADTQY

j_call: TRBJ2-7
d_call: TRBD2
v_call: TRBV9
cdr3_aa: ASSTSGTSAVHEQY

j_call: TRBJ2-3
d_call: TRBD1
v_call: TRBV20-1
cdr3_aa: SANRQGVTDTQY

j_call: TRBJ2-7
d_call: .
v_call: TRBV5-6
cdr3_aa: ASSKTGSTYEQY

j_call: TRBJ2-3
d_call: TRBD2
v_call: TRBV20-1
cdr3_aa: SARDLAGGLTDTQY

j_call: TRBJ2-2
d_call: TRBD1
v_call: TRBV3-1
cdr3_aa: ASSLRTGVRTGELF

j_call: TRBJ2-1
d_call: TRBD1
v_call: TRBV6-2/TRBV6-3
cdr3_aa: ASRGQGAGYEQF

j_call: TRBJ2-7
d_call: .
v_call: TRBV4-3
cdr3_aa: ASSQEYYRSEQY

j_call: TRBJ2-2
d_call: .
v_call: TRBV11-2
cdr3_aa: ASSPQSPGELF

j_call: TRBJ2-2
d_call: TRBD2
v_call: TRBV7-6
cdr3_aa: ASSPWGTRSNTGELF

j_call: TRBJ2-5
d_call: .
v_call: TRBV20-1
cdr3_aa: SARDGVRGQETQY

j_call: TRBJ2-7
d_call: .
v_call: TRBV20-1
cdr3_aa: SARGQGGSYEQY

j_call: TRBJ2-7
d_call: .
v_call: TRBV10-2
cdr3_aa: ASSDRGGAEYEQY

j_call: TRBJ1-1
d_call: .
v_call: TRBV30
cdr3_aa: AWTKNMNTEAF

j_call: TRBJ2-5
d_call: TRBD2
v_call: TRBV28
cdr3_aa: ASSLGTSGGQETQY

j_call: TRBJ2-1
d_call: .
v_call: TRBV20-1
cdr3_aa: SARDFRDSYNEQF

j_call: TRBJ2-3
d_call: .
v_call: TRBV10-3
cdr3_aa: AISDSNREGDTQY

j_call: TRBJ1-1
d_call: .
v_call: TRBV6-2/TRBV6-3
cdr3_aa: ASRPVNTEAF

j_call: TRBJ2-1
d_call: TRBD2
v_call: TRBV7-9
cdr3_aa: ASSSLREGLYNEQF

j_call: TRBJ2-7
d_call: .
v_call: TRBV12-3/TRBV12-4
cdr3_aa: ASSFWGTRVEQY

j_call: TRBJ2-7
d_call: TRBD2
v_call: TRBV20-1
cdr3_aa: SARMASGGEQY

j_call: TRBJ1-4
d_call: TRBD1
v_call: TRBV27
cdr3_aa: ASNHRGRFEKLF

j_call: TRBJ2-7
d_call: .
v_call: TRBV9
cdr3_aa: ASSETGSGSYEQY

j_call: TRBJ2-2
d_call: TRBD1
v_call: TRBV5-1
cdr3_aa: ASSLGDSPANTGELF

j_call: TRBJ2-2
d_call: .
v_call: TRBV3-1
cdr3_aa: ASSQDPGLTGELF

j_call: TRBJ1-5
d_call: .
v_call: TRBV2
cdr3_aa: ASNLGVNQPQH

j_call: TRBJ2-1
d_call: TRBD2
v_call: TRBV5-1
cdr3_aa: ASSSGTSGSVSQF

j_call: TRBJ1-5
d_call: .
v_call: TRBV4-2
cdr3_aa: ASSQDEGSQPQH

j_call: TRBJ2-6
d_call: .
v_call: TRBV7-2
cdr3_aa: ASSLGRASSGANVLT

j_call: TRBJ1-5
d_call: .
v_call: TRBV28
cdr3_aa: ASIFAASNQPQH

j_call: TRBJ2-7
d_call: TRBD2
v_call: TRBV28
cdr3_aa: ASSWSGRAYEQY

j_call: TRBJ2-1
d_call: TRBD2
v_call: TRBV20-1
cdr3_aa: SALAGDLNNEQF

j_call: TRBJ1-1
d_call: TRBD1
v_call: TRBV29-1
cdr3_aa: SVEGQGAVNTEAF

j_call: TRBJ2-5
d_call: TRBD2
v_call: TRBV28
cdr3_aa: ASSLGGRASWETQY

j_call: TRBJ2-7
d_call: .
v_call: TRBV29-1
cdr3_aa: SVEPPGSYEQY

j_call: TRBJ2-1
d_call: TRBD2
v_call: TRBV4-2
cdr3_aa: ASSQEVLAGGRNEQF

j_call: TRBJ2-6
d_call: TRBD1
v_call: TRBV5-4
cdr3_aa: ASSSDRERSGANVLT

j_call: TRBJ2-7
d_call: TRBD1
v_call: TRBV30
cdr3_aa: AWSVQGASYEQY

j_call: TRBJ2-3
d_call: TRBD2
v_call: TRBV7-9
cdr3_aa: ASSERDYRSTDTQY

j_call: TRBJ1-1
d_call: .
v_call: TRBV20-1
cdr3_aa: SARPPRTAGTEAF

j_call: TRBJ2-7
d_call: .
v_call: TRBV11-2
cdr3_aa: ASSLGSFYEQY

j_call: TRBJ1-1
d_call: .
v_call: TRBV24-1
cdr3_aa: ATSDPGHRNTEAF

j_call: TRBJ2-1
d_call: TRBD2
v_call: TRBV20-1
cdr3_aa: SASWGGSSYNEQF

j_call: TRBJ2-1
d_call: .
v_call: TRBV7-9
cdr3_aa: ASSQTGGVEQF

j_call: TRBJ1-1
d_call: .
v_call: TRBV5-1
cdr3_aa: ASSLNPTGVGAEAF

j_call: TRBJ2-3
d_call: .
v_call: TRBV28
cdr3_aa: ASSSPVGTGGTDTQY

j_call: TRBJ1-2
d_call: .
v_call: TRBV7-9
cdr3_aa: ASSSRRPNYGYT

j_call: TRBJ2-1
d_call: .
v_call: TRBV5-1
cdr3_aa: ASSLEQRIYNEQF

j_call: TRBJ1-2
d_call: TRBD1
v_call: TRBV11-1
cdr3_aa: ASSFQGAYGYT

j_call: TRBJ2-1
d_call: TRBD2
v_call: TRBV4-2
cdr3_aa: ASSQGLAANYNEQF

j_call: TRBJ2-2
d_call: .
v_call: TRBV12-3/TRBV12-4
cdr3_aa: ASNLGGLGGELF

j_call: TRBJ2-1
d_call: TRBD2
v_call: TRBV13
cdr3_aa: ASSNSGGDPNEQF

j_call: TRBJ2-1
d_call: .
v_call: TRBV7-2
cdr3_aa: ASSQGRGTSYNEQF